This TCR beta chain was identified during a study of T-cell reconstitution after alpha-beta-depleted transplantation in children. Study observations and caveats: It was newly produced T cells that mostly accounted for T-cell counts and diversity one year after transplant.

A remark on this clonotype: Its antigen is not identified.

Unique molecular identifiers were incorporated when the TCRbeta library was constructed. A single record per CDR3 protein comes from TCRdb applying MiXCR to the PCR reads. Here the sample spans 580,000 or so distinct CDR3 sequences, roughly 23% being singletons. CDR3 length: 11 residues. Per the germline V gene, CDR1 is PRHDT and CDR2 is FYEKMQ (reference sequence). The V end was cut by 5 bases, the J end by 8 bases, with 7 bases between. The sample here was PBMCs, mostly from graft donor cells, taken 360 days after TCRalphabeta/CD19-depleted stem cell transplant. The chain is built from TRBV13 and TRBJ2-1; D call uncertain. This clonotype was sampled from a boy younger than two who had a stem cell transplant for acute myeloid leukemia, so the T cells may come from the graft donor. This chain's CDR3 is CASSHRDEQFF. CDR3 DNA: TGTGCCAGCAGCCATCGCGATGAGCAGTTCTTC.